The present T cell receptor beta chain was sequenced within a study of control samples from healthy donors and cancer patients. The data were produced by immunoSEQ multiplex PCR, yet TCRdb's version contains in-frame clones alone and is incomplete. This table holds 80,000 or so clones, roughly 89% found once. Germline CDR1 is SGHRS and CDR2 is YFSETQ. Between the trimmed V and J ends, which lost 0 bases and 6 bases, there was a span of 11 bases. The CDR3 runs 14 residues. V gene TRBV5-1 combines with J gene TRBJ2-3; no reliable D call. The receptor was derived from a man aged 50-60 years in good health. The sequencing input was blood. In nucleotides, the CDR3 is TGCGCCAGCAGCTTGGAATACCTACTGGATACGCAGTATTTT. It codes for CASSLEYLLDTQYF.